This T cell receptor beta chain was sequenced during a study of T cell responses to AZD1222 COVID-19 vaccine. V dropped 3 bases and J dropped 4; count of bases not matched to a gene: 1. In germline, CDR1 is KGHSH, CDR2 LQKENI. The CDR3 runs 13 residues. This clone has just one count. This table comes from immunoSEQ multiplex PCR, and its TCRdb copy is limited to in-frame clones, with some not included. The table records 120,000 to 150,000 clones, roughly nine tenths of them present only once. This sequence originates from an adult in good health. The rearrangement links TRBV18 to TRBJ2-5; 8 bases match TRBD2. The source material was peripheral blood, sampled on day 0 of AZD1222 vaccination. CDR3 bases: TGTGCCAGCTCACCTGCGGGGGGAGAGACCCAGTACTTC. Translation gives CASSPAGGETQYF.